Only a few counts were recorded for the clone carrying this TCR beta chain. Its antigen is unknown. An end of the junction differs from the germline gene, which may be a read error. The making of cDNA relied on 5'RACE with 10-nucleotide random UMIs. TCRdb independently ran MiXCR on the 5' RACE reads; one entry per CDR3 protein. The data contain fewer than 65,000 distinct CDR3 sequences, roughly 4.3% of them singletons. Per the germline V gene, CDR1 is LGHDT and CDR2 is YNNKEL (reference sequence). This CDR3 has 14 residues. This sample stems from a study of neurological immune-mediated disorders. The wider study: Of about 35 multiple sclerosis patients, roughly 30 were relapsing-remitting and 3 secondary progressive. General study results and limits: There were no CDR3 amino acid sequences shared by expanded clones across subjects, a result suggesting private repertoires in all groups.

The clonotype was recovered from a man aged 50 to 59 with multiple sclerosis. Material: PBMCs. The V gene is TRBV3-1, the J gene TRBJ1-5; possibly TRBD1 for D (5 bases). CDR3 loop: CASSTPDSNQPQNF. CDR3 DNA: TGTGCCAGCAGCACTCCCGACAGCAATCAGCCCCAGAATTTT.